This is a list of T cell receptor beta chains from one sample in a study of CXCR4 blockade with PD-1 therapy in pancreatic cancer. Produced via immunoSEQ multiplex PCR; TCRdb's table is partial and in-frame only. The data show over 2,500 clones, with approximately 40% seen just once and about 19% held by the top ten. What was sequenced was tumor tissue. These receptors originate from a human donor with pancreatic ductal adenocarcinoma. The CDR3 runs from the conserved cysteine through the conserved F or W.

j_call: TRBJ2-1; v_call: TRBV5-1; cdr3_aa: CASSSSGQHNEQFF
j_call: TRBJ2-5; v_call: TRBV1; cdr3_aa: CASSPPGGETQYF
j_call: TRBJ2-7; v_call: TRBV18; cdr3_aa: CASSPRAASSYEQYF
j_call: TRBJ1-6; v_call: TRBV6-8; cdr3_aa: CASSYSIGGSPLHF
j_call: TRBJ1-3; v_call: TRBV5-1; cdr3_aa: CASSSAASGNTIYF
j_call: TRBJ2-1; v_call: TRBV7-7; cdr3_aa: CASSLGDRGLGEQFF
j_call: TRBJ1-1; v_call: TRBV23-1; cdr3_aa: CASTSDCLNTEAFF
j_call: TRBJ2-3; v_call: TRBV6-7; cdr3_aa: CASSRGPRQYF
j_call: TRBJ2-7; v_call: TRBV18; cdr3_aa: CARIRDSSYEQYF
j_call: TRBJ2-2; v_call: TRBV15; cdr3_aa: CATSTELAVNTGELFF
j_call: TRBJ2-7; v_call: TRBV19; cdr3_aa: CASSMLSGAYEQYF
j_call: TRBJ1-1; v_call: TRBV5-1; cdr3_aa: CASSLSPMNTEAFF
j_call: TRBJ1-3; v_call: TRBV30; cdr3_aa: CAWSLPLQRALSSAGNTIYF
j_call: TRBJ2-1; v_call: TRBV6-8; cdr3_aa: CASSLGRGGHNEQFF
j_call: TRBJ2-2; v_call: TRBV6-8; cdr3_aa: CASSYSIGRNTGELFF
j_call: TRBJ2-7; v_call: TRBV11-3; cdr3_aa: CASSLGPPGMAGGEQYF
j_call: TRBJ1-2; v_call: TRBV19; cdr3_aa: CASSATGGAIELYGYTF
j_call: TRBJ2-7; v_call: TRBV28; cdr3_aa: CASEAAGLSNQYF
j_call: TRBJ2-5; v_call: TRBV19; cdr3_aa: CASSIYGRGQETQYF
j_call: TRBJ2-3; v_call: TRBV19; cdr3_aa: CASSPRPGEDTQYF
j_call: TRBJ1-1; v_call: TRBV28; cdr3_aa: CASSPPTTGKRAEAFF
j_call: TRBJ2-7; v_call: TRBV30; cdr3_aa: CAWSVRGGEQYF
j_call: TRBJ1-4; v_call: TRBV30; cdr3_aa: CAWSAPGAINEKLFF
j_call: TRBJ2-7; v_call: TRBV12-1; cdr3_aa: CASSPRQGPRMSYEQYF
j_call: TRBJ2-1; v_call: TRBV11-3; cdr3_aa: CASSSGAAYNEQFF
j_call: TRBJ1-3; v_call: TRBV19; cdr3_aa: CASRKPGGLGNTIYF
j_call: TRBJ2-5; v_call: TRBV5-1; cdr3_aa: CASSLDTWGRETQYF
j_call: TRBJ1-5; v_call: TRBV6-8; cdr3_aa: CASTQGFAGDQPQHF
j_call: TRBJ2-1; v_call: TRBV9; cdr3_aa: CASSVTELGYNEQFF
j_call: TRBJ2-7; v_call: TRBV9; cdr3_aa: CASRRTGSREQYF
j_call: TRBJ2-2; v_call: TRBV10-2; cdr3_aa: CASSEYGAVNTGELFF
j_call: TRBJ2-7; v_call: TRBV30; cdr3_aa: CAWSRDRGVDEQYF
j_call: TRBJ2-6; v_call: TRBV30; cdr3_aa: CAWSATGRNSGANVLTF
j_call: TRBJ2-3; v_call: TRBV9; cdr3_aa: CASSGPGPLTDTQYF
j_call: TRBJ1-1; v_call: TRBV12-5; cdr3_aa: CASTNQGNTEAFF
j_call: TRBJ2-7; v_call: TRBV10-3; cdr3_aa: CAIEKGGQSYEQYF
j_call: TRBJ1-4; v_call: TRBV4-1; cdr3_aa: CASSQERFNEKLFF
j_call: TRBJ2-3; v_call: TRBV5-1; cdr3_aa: CASSLEGRSTDTQYF
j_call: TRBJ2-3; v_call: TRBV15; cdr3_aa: CATSRDREGPDTQYF
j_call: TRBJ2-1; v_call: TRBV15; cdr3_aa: CATSKLLGVGNEQFF
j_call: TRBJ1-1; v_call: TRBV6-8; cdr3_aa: CAIRGGQPVTEAFF
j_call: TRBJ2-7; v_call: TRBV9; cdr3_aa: CASSVAGIAVDEQYF
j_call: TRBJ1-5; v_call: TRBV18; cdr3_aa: CASSPYDKGNQPQHF
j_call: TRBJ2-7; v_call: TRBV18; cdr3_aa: CASSPTESYEQYF
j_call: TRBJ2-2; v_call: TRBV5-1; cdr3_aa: CASSLAQGTGELFF
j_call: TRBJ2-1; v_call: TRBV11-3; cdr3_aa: CASSLVRGGLNEQFF
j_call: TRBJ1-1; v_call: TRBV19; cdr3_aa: CASNLPGGANTEAFF
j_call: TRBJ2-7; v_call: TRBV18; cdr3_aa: CASSPQNLGFSYF
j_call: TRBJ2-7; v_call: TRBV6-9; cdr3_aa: CASIVDPREQYF
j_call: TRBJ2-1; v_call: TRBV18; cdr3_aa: CASSPLQQPNEQFF
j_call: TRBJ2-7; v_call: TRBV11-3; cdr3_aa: CASSFARGLLEQYF
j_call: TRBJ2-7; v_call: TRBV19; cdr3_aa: CASRSGTEQYF
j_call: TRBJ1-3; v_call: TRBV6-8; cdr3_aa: CASSRDRVAGNTIYF
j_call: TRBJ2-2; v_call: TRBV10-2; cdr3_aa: CASSEGGGTGELFF
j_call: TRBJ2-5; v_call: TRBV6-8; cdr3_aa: CASRYGGAQETQYF
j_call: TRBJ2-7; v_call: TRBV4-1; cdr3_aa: CASSQDRGLAGWEQYF
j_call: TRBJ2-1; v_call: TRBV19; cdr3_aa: CASSILAGVSEQFF
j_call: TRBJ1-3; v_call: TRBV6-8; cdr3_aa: CASTQGSGNTIYF
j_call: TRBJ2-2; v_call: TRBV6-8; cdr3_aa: CASPASPGELFF
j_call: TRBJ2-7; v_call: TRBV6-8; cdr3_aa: CASSQGTRDKWF